Listed here are 18 T cell receptor beta chains from one sample, sequenced in a study of human T cells and chemical hapten exposure. TCRdb re-called the RACE reads with MiXCR, one entry per CDR3 protein. The sample carries 130,000 or so distinct CDR3 sequences, about 11% recorded once. Time point in this sample: patch test 3, about 24 weeks after DPC sensitization. This sample's treatment: therapeutic diphenylcyclopropenone sensitization with weekly scalp DPC. Here the sequenced sample was whole blood, taken in connection with sensitization to the hapten diphenylcyclopropenone (DPC). The receptors come from a woman aged 50 to 65 with alopecia areata. Some clones in this sample may be carry-over from other donors' samples.

The chain has TRBV6-2 or TRBV6-3 and TRBJ1-1; tentatively, D is TRBD1 (5 bases). CDR1 MNHEY and CDR2 SVGEGT come from the germline V gene. V was trimmed by 0 bases and J by 4 bases, leaving 12 bases between them. This CDR3 is built from 15 residues. In DNA, the CDR3 is TGTGCCAGCAGTTACTCGGAGGCCGGGGGCACTGAAGCTTTCTTT. This encodes CASSYSEAGGTEAFF.

This clonotype was found a few times. V and J are TRBV7-9 and TRBJ2-7; the D is unclear. The CDR3 length is 12 residues. Germline assignment: CDR1 SEHNR and CDR2 FQNEAQ (reference sequence). Trimming cost V 3 bases and J 7 bases, with 10 bases left between them. CDR3: CASSFDPQEQYF. For the CDR3, the DNA is TGTGCCAGCAGCTTTGACCCGCAAGAGCAGTACTTC.

Turning to this clonotype: Its ends do not fully match the called genes, so a read error is possible. The chain couples TRBV29-1 to TRBJ1-1, with 7 bases lining up with TRBD1. CDR1 and CDR2 from the germline V gene are SQVTM and ANQGSEA. This CDR3 is 14 amino acids long. CDR3 in DNA: TGCAGCGTCGTCCATACAGGGGTGAAGACTGAAGCTTTCTTT. Its translation: CSVVHTGVKTEAFF. The full variable domain, its missing parts supplied by reference TRBV29-1 and TRBJ1-1, is SAVISQKPSRDICQRGTSLTIQCQVDSQVTMMFWYRQQPGQSLTLIATANQGSEATYESGFVIDKFPISRPNLTFSTLTVSNMSPEDSSIYLCSVVHTGVKTEAFFGQGTRLTVV.

This clonotype was seen ten or more times. This chain connects TRBV6-2 or TRBV6-3 to TRBJ1-2; TRBD1 agrees at 10 bases. J was trimmed by 4 bases and V by 7 bases; bases with no gene match: 6. From germline, CDR1 is MNHEY and CDR2 SVGEGT. The CDR3 spans 14 residues. CDR3 sequence: CASIRDRGTYGYTF. The CDR3, as DNA: TGTGCCAGCATACGGGACAGGGGAACCTATGGCTACACCTTC.

J is TRBJ2-1 and V is TRBV29-1; 9 bases align to TRBD1. V shed 7 bases, J shed 10 bases, and the junction held 8 bases outside the gene matches. Germline CDR1 SQVTM, CDR2 ANQGSEA. The CDR3 runs 12 residues. In DNA, the CDR3 is TGCAGCGCCCAACAGGGGGCACGAGAGCAGTTCTTC. This gives the protein CSAQQGAREQFF.

This clonotype was found once. V is TRBV7-2 and J is TRBJ1-2, with D unclear. The V end was cut by 4 bases, the J end by 13 bases, with 13 bases between. The CDR3 runs to 11 residues. The germline V gene encodes CDR1 SGHTA and CDR2 FQGNSA. CDR3 bases: TGTGCCAGCAGCTGCGATCACCTTCTCACCTTC. It yields the protein CASSCDHLLTF. Looking up the rest from reference TRBV7-2 and TRBJ1-2 gives the full variable domain: GAGVSQSPSNKVTEKGKDVELRCDPISGHTALYWYRQSLGQGLEFLIYFQGNSAPDKSGLPSDRFSAERTGGSVSTLTIQRTQQEDSAVYLCASSCDHLLTFGSGTRLTVV.

This clonotype was counted between two and nine times. This chain links TRBV29-1 with TRBJ2-5, with 11 bases matching TRBD1. Per the germline V gene, CDR1 is SQVTM and CDR2 is ANQGSEA. The CDR3 loop spans 15 amino acids. The V gene end was trimmed by 8 bases and the J gene end by 5 bases; junction bases not matched to a gene: 13. CDR3 in amino acids: CSPGRGQGVEETQYF. DNA for the CDR3: TGCAGCCCGGGCCGGGGACAGGGGGTTGAGGAGACCCAGTACTTC.

The chain uses TRBV10-3 and TRBJ2-3; no clear D. The CDR3 spans 14 residues. The V end was cut by 0 bases, the J end by 2 bases, with 6 bases between. In germline, CDR1 is ENHRY, CDR2 SYGVKD. The CDR3 sequence: CAISESVNTDTQYF. CDR3 bases: TGTGCCATCAGTGAGTCGGTCAACACAGATACGCAGTATTTT.

This clonotype was counted many times. The CDR3 coding sequence is TGCAGCGTCTCAGCTTCCAGAGGGAGGTCCACAGATACGCAGTATTTT. Translation gives CSVSASRGRSTDTQYF. The chain recombines TRBV29-1 with TRBJ2-3; the D gene is possibly TRBD2 (6 bases). The CDR3 extends over 16 amino acids. With 6 bases removed from V and 2 bases from J, the gap between germline ends came to 21 bases. Germline V lookup: CDR1 SQVTM, CDR2 ANQGSEA.

This clonotype showed up many times. The chain has TRBV7-9 and TRBJ2-1; D not resolved. Germline V CDR1 and CDR2: SEHNR, FQNEAQ (reference sequence). With 5 bases removed from V and 2 bases from J, the gap between germline ends came to 10 bases. CDR3 length equals 14 residues. The CDR3 sequence: CASSRTRTYNEQFF. DNA of the CDR3: TGTGCCAGCAGCCGGACCCGGACCTACAATGAGCAGTTCTTC.

Only a few counts were recorded for this clonotype. The chain joins TRBV4-3 to TRBJ1-2; D is perhaps TRBD1 (6 bases). The germline gives CDR1 LGHNA, CDR2 YSLEER. The germline V and J ends were trimmed by 4 bases and 6 bases, with 15 bases remaining between them. The CDR3 is 14 residues long. The CDR3 DNA is TGCGCCAGCAGCCCCGGACAGTCGGGCCATGGCTACACCTTC. Translated: CASSPGQSGHGYTF.

This chain joins TRBV20-1 and TRBJ1-6; no firm D call. CDR1 DFQATT and CDR2 SNEGSKA come from the germline V gene (reference sequence). The CDR3 sequence is 12 residues long. V was clipped by 5 bases and J by 10 bases, with 12 bases between them. For the CDR3, the DNA is TGCAGTGCTGGTATTGAGAAGTCACCCCTCCACTTT. Translated, it gives CSAGIEKSPLHF.

This clonotype was seen a handful of times. V usage is TRBV5-6 and J usage is TRBJ1-2, with D maybe TRBD1 (5 bases). V lost 5 bases and J 1 base, leaving 15 bases between the germline ends. The germline CDR1 and CDR2 sequences are SGHDT and YYEEEE. This CDR3 has 15 amino acids. The CDR3 spells CASRPVSGNNYGYTF. CDR3 sequence (DNA): TGTGCCAGCAGACCCGTCTCAGGGAATAACTATGGCTACACCTTC. Based on the CDR3 plus reference TRBV5-6 and TRBJ1-2, the full variable domain is DAGVTQSPTHLIKTRGQQVTLRCSPKSGHDTVSWYQQALGQGPQFIFQYYEEEERQRGNFPDRFSGHQFPNYSSELNVNALLLGDSALYLCASRPVSGNNYGYTFGSGTRLTVV.

V and J are TRBV15 and TRBJ1-4, with TRBD1 matching over 8 bases. Germline assignment: CDR1 LNHNV and CDR2 YYDKDF (reference sequence). This CDR3 is built from 16 residues. Germline trimming cut 1 base from V and 5 bases from J; bases unmatched to any gene: 6. The CDR3 DNA sequence: TGTGCCACCAGCAGAGCCCCCCAGGGGGCGAATGAAAAACTGTTTTTT. It specifies CATSRAPQGANEKLFF. The full variable domain, rest sourced from reference TRBV15 and TRBJ1-4, is DAMVIQNPRYQVTQFGKPVTLSCSQTLNHNVMYWYQQKSSQAPKLLFHYYDKDFNNEADTPDNFQSRRPNTSFCFLDIRSPGLGDTAMYLCATSRAPQGANEKLFFGSGTQLSVL.

The sample holds many counts of this clonotype. The chain combines TRBV29-1 with TRBJ1-1; TRBD1 agrees at 7 bases. Germline CDR1 SQVTM, CDR2 ANQGSEA. Trimming at V came to 4 bases and at J to 5 bases, leaving 7 bases not matched to a gene. This CDR3 is built from 13 residues. Here the CDR3 DNA reads TGCAGCGTTGGGCGCAGGGGGTCAACTGAAGCTTTCTTT. Protein sequence: CSVGRRGSTEAFF.

This clonotype was recorded a few times. This chain uses TRBV27 with TRBJ1-2; D is undetermined. The length of the CDR3 is 14 residues. The germline V gene encodes CDR1 MNHEY and CDR2 SMNVEV (reference sequence). The V end lost 3 bases, the J end lost 0 bases, and 8 bases lay between the germline ends. CDR3: CASSFSRTNYGYTF. CDR3 DNA: TGTGCCAGCAGTTTTTCGAGAACTAACTATGGCTACACCTTC.

This clonotype was seen more than once but under ten times. The V gene is TRBV28, the J gene TRBJ2-7, with D perhaps matching TRBD1 or TRBD2 (6 bases each). With 7 bases removed from V and 8 bases from J, the gap between germline ends came to 21 bases. The germline V gene encodes CDR1 MDHEN and CDR2 SYDVKM. The length of the CDR3 is 14 residues. CDR3 nucleotide sequence: TGTGCCAGCACCCCTGCCGGGGGCCGCCGGAAGCAGTACTTC. It yields the protein CASTPAGGRRKQYF.

This clonotype appeared a few times. The chain has TRBV6-5 and TRBJ1-2; 9 bases line up with TRBD1. V was clipped by 10 bases and J by 0 bases; unmatched bases: 9. The V gene's germline CDR1 is MNHEY and CDR2 SVGAGI. This CDR3 is 15 amino acids long. The CDR3 bases are TGTGCCACCAAAAGGACAGGGGAGGCTAACTATGGCTACACCTTC. Translation: CATKRTGEANYGYTF.